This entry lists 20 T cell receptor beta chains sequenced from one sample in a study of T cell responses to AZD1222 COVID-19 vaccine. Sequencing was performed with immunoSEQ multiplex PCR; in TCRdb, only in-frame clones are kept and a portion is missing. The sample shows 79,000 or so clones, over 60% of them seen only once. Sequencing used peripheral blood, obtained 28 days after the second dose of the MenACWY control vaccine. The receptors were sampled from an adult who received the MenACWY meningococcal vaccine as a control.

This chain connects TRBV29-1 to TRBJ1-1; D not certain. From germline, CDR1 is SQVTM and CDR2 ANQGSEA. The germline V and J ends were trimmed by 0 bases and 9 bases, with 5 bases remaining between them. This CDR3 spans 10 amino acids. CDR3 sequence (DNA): TGCAGCGTTGAAGAGGGAAAAGCTTTCTTT. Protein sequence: CSVEEGKAFF.

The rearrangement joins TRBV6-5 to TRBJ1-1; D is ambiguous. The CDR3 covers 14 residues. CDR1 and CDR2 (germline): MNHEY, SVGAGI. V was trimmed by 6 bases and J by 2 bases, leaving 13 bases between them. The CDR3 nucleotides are TGTGCCAGCAGGGACCCGGACGGAAACACTGAAGCTTTCTTT. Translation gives CASRDPDGNTEAFF.

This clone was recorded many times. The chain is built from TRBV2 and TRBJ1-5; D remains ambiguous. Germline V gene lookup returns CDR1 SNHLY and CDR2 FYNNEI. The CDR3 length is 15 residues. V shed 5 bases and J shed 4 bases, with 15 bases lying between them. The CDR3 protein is CASSINMGGNQPQHF. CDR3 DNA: TGTGCCAGCAGTATAAACATGGGAGGGAATCAGCCCCAGCATTTT.

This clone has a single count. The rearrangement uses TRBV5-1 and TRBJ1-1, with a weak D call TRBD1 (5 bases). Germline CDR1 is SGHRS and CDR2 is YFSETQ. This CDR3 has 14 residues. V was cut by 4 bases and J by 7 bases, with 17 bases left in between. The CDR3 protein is CASSGGTGSVEAFF. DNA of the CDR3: TGCGCCAGCAGCGGTGGGACGGGCAGCGTTGAAGCTTTCTTT.

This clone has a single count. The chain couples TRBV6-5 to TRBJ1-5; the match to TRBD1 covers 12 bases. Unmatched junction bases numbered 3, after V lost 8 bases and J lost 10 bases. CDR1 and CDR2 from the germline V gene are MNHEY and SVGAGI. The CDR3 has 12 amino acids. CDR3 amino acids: CASRDRGRPQHF. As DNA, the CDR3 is TGTGCCAGCCGGGACAGGGGGCGTCCCCAGCATTTT.

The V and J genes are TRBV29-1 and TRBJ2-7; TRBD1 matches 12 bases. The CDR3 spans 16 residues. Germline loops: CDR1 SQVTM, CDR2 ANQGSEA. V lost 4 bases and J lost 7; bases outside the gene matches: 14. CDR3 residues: CSVGPKAGQGANEQYF. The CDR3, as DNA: TGCAGCGTTGGCCCCAAGGCGGGACAGGGGGCGAATGAGCAGTACTTC.

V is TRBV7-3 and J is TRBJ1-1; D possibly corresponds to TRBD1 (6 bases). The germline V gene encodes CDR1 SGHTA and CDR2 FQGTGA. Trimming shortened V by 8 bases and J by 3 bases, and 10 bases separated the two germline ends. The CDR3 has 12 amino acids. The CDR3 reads CASGEGDTEAFF. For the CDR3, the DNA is TGTGCCAGCGGCGAGGGGGACACTGAAGCTTTCTTT.

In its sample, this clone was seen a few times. The DNA for the CDR3 is TGTGCCTGGAGTCCCAGGGCATACGAGCAGTACTTC. Its protein is CAWSPRAYEQYF. The chain joins TRBV30 to TRBJ2-7; D possibly corresponds to TRBD1 (5 bases). Trimming stripped 2 bases from V and 4 bases from J, with 9 bases between. The CDR3 spans 12 residues. Germline loops: CDR1 GTSNPN, CDR2 SVGIG (reference sequence). Together with reference TRBV30 and TRBJ2-7, the CDR3 gives the full variable domain: SQTIHQWPATLVQPVGSPLSLECTVEGTSNPNLYWYRQAAGRGLQLLFYSVGIGQISSEVPQNLSASRPQDRQFILSSKKLLLSDSGFYLCAWSPRAYEQYFGPGTRLTVT.

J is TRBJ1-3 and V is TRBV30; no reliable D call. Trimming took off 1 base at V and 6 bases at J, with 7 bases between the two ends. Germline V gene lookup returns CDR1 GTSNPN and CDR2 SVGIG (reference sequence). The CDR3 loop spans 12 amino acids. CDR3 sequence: CAWSEAKNTIYF. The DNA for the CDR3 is TGTGCCTGGAGTGAGGCCAAAAACACCATATATTTT.

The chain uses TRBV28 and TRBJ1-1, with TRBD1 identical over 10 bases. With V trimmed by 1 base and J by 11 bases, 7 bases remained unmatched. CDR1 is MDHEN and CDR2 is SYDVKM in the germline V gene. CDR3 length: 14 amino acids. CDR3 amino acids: CASSLSETGGIAFF. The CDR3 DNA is TGTGCCAGCAGTTTATCAGAGACAGGGGGCATTGCTTTCTTT.

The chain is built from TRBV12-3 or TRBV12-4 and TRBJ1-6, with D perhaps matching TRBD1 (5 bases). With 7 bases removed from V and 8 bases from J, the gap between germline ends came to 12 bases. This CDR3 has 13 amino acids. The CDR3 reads CASTTGPDSPLHF. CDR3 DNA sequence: TGTGCCAGCACCACAGGACCCGATTCACCCCTCCACTTT.

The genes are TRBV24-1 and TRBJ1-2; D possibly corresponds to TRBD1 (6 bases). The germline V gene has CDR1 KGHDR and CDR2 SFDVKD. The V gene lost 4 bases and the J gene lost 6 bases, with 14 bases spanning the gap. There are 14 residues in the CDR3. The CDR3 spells CATSDSGTRDGYTF. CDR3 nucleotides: TGTGCCACCAGTGACTCCGGGACACGGGATGGCTACACCTTC.

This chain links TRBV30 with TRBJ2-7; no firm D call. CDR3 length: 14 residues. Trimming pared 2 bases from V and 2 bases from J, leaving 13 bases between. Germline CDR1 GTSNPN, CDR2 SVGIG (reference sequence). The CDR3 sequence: CAWSKAPRTYEQYF. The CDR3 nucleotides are TGTGCCTGGAGTAAGGCACCCAGAACCTACGAGCAGTACTTC.

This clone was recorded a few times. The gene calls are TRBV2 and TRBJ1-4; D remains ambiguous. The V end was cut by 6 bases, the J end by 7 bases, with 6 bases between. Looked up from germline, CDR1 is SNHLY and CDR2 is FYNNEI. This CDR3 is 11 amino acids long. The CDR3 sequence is CASSSVEKLFF. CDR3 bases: TGTGCCAGCAGCTCAGTTGAAAAACTGTTTTTT.

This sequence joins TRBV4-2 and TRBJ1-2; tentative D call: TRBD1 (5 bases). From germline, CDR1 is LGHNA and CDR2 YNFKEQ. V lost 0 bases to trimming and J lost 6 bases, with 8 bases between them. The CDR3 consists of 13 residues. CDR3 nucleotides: TGTGCCAGCAGCCAAGACAGGGAGGATGGCTACACCTTC. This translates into CASSQDREDGYTF.

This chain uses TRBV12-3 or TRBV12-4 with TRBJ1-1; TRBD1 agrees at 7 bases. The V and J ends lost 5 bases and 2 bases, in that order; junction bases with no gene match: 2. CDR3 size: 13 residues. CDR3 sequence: CASSRQGNTEAFF. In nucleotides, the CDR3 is TGTGCCAGCAGTAGACAGGGCAACACTGAAGCTTTCTTT.

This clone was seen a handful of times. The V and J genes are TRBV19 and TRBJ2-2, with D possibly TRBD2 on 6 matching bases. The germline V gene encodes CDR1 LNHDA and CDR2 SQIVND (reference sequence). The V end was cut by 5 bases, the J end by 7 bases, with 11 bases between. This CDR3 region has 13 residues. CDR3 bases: TGTGCCAGTAGTTGGAGGGCCGGCGGGGAGCTGTTTTTT. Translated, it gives CASSWRAGGELFF.

CDR3: CASTRGFGNEAFF. Here the CDR3 DNA reads TGTGCCAGCACTAGGGGTTTTGGGAATGAAGCTTTCTTT. V gene TRBV6-5 combines with J gene TRBJ1-1; tentative D call: TRBD1 (5 bases). Germline CDR1 MNHEY, CDR2 SVGAGI. The CDR3 has 13 amino acids. Trimming removed 7 bases from V and 7 bases from J, with 16 bases in between.

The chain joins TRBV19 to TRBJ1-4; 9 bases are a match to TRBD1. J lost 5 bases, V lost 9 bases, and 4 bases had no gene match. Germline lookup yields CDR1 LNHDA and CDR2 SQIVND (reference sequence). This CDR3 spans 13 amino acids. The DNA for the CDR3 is TGTGCCAGCCGGGACAGGGAAAATGAAAAACTGTTTTTT. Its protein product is CASRDRENEKLFF. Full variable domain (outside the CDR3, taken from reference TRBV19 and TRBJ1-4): DGGITQSPKYLFRKEGQNVTLSCEQNLNHDAMYWYRQDPGQGLRLIYYSQIVNDFQKGDIAEGYSVSREKKESFPLTVTSAQKNPTAFYLCASRDRENEKLFFGSGTQLSVL.

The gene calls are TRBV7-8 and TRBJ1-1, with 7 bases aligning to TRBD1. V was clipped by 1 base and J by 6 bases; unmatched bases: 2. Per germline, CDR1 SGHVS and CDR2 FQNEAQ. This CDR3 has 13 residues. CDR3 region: CASSLVGQSEAFF. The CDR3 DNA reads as TGTGCCAGCAGCTTAGTGGGACAGTCTGAAGCTTTCTTT.